This entry is about one TCR beta chain. A sample-barcoded 5' primer and a J-beta primer mix were used in a second PCR of about 7 to 12 cycles. MiXCR, applied by TCRdb to the 5' RACE reads, yields one record per CDR3 protein. The sample holds 950,000 to 1,200,000 distinct CDR3 sequences; about two fifths are singletons and the top ten take around 12%. This sample was included in a study of blood T cells in healthy people across ages. Whole-study context: T cells yielded about one barcoded beta molecule per two cells through template switching.

Germline CDR1 and CDR2: DFQATT and SNEGSKA (reference sequence). This CDR3 contains 15 residues. Trimming cost V 3 bases and J 6 bases, with 20 bases left between them. The chain is built from TRBV20-1 and TRBJ1-2; D is possibly TRBD1 (6 bases). Sequencing was carried out using blood. The receptor comes from a man aged 18 to 29 in good health. CDR3 bases: TGCAGTGCTAGGGGGGAACAGGGAGGTCATAATGGCTACACCTTC. This encodes CSARGEQGGHNGYTF.